A single sample is the source of the 5 T cell receptor beta chains below, sequenced in a study of monozygotic twins with inflammatory bowel disease. TCRdb reprocessed the 5' RACE reads and reports one entry per CDR3 protein, with no DNA. The table lists more than 120,000 distinct CDR3 sequences. The specimen was blood. These receptors were collected from a human donor with ulcerative colitis or Crohn's disease, or a healthy co-twin of an affected twin (not recorded which).

The chain has TRBV18 and TRBJ1-5; TCRdb selects TRBD1, and the lack of DNA leaves this call unchecked. Germline assignment: CDR1 KGHSH and CDR2 LQKENI. The CDR3 covers 13 residues. The CDR3: CASSDTGNQPQHF.

The V and J genes are TRBV10-3 and TRBJ2-5. The CDR3 sequence is 17 residues long. The germline gives CDR1 ENHRY, CDR2 SYGVKD. CDR3 protein: CAISDPIRAGDQETQYF.

V is TRBV6-1 and J is TRBJ1-1; TCRdb gives TRBD1 as the D gene, but with no DNA this cannot be confirmed. Germline V gene data show CDR1 as MNHNS and CDR2 as SASEGT. The CDR3 consists of 15 residues. This chain's CDR3 is CASTKGGTGNTEAFF.

The V and J genes are TRBV5-1 and TRBJ1-4. CDR3 length: 15 amino acids. Germline values: CDR1 SGHRS, CDR2 YFSETQ. This chain's CDR3 is CASSLDRVANEKLFF.

The rearrangement uses TRBV7-2 and TRBJ1-6; with no DNA, the TCRdb D assignment of TRBD1 cannot be verified. Germline CDR1 is SGHTA and CDR2 is FQGNSA. This CDR3 has 14 residues. CDR3: CASSFPGIDSPLHF.